These 4 T cell receptor beta chains came from one sample sequenced in a study of regulatory T cells in long-lasting Graves disease. Sample time point: newly diagnosed GD, antithyroid drugs for less than 3 months. Construction of the TCR library relied on RNA isolated from PBMCs. According to the study, TCR beta libraries were built with iRepertoire HTBI primers and CDR3-region Arm-PCR. TCRdb processed the multiplex PCR reads anew with MiXCR; each CDR3 protein has one entry. This table has around 480,000 distinct CDR3 sequences, roughly 17% appearing once. The same sample was also studied in work on T cells in Graves' hyperthyroidism and ophthalmopathy.

Sequencing was performed on peripheral blood mononuclear cells (PBMCs), taken at new diagnosis, from a patient treated with antithyroid drugs. The receptors originated from a man between 40 and 49 years old with Graves disease.

This clonotype was found many times. The chain has TRBV6-1 and TRBJ2-1; D is unclear. The CDR3 totals 15 residues. V dropped 3 bases and J dropped 2 bases, with 11 bases sitting between them. Germline values: CDR1 MNHNS, CDR2 SASEGT. CDR3 DNA: TGTGCCAGCAGTGATGCACATATGACCTACAATGAGCAGTTCTTC. This gives the protein CASSDAHMTYNEQFF.

This clonotype was observed a few times. The chain couples TRBV5-1 to TRBJ1-6; D call uncertain. V was pared by 2 bases and J by 0 bases, with 6 bases between. The CDR3 extends over 15 amino acids. Germline V lookup: CDR1 SGHRS, CDR2 YFSETQ. The CDR3 DNA reads TGCGCCAGCAGCTTCGACCTCTCCTATAATTCACCCCTCCACTTT. It codes for CASSFDLSYNSPLHF.

The sample holds many counts of this clonotype. The chain combines TRBV3-1 with TRBJ1-1, with D possibly being TRBD1 (5 bases). The CDR3 is 16 amino acids. In germline, CDR1 is LGHDT, CDR2 YNNKEL (reference sequence). V lost 4 bases and J 0 bases, leaving 15 bases between the germline ends. CDR3 bases: TGTGCCAGCAGCCCCCCGGGACTTAGCATGAACACTGAAGCTTTCTTT. Its translation: CASSPPGLSMNTEAFF.

In its sample, this clonotype was seen a few times. The chain links TRBV5-1 to TRBJ2-2; unclear D gene. Germline loops: CDR1 SGHRS, CDR2 YFSETQ. This CDR3 has 15 amino acids. V was pared by 1 base and J by 1 base, with 8 bases between. The CDR3, as DNA: TGCGCCAGCAGCTTGAATCCAGGGAACACCGGGGAGCTGTTTTTT. It codes for CASSLNPGNTGELFF.